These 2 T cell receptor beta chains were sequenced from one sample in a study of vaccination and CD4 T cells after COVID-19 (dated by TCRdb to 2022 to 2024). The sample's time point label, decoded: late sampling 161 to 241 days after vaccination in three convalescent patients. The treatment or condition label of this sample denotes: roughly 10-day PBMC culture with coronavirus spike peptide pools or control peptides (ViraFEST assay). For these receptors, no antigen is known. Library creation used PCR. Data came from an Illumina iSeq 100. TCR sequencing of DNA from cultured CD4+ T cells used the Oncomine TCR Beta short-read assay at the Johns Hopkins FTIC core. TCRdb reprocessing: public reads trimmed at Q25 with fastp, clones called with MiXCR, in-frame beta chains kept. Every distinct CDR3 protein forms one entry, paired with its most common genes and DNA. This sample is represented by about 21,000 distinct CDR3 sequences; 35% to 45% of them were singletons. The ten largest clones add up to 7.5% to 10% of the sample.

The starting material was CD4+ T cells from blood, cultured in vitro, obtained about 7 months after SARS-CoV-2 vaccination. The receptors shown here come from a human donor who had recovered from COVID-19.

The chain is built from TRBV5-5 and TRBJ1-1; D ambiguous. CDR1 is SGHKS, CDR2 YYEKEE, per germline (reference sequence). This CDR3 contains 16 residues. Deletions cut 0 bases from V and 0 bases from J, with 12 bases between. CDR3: CASSLVRARMNTEAFF. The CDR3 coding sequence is TGTGCCAGCAGCTTGGTCCGCGCAAGAATGAACACTGAAGCTTTCTTT.

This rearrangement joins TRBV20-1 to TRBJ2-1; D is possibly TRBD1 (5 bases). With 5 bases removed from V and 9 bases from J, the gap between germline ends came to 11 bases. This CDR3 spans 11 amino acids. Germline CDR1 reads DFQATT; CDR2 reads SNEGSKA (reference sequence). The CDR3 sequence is CSAPGAGEQFF. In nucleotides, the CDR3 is TGCAGTGCTCCTGGGGCAGGTGAGCAGTTCTTC.